The present T cell receptor beta chain was sequenced within a study of blood T cell repertoires in COVID-19. Turning to the study itself: Whether acute or convalescent, the COVID-19 samples came from the United States, Italy and Spain. Sample material is recorded as cDNA or gDNA derived from T cells, B-cell-depleted T cells, or PBMCs.

The data were produced by immunoSEQ multiplex PCR, yet TCRdb's version contains in-frame clones alone and is incomplete. The sample has roughly 180,000 clones, about 85% seen once; the top ten hold under 6%. This CDR3 has 15 amino acids. V shed 3 bases and J 5 bases; nucleotides not matched to a gene: 7. Germline CDR1 reads GTSNPN; CDR2 reads SVGIG (reference sequence). The V and J genes are TRBV30 and TRBJ2-2; 9 nucleotides match TRBD2. The TCR comes from a woman between 45 and 60 years old with COVID-19, enrolled during active disease. Specimen: peripheral blood. The CDR3 reads CAWRAGGYGTGELFF. The DNA for the CDR3 is TGTGCCTGGAGAGCGGGGGGATACGGGACCGGGGAGCTGTTTTTT.